Here is one T cell receptor (beta chain) with its context. The sample comes from a study of CD8 T cells in Susac syndrome. The CDR3 is made up of 13 amino acids. Unmatched junction bases numbered 4, after V lost 4 bases and J lost 5 bases. Germline V gene lookup returns CDR1 SGHRS and CDR2 YFSETQ. CD8+ and CD4+ T cells were negatively isolated; TEMRA cells were FACS-enriched. The RNA input was about 0.5 to 1 ug, and it was reverse transcribed with random hexamers. The amplification used immunoSEQ multiplex PCR on TCR beta CDR3; it spanned 54 Vbeta and 13 Jbeta. Each CDR3 protein gets one entry after TCRdb re-called the immunoSEQ multiplex PCR reads with MiXCR. The repertoire holds some 120,000 distinct CDR3 sequences, over 90% seen once, with 0.14% in the top ten.

The sample comprised CD4+ T cells from PBMCs. The source is a human donor in good health. The J gene is TRBJ2-7, the V gene TRBV5-1; 9 bases fit TRBD1. CDR3 protein: CASSPRQGDEQYF. As DNA, the CDR3 is TGCGCCAGCAGCCCGAGACAGGGGGACGAGCAGTACTTC.